The 19 T cell receptor beta chains presented below share a single source sample, sequenced in a study of cytomegalovirus exposure and HLA in healthy donors (dated by TCRdb to 2016 to 2017). Library preparation employed the immunoSEQ multiplex PCR assay. For the multiplex PCR, a mixture combining 60 forward primers for TCR Vbeta segments and 13 reverse primers for TCR Jbeta segments was used. TCRdb provides this immuneACCESS table in a form limited to in-frame rearrangements. Some clones are lacking; in checked studies, under half of them reflect an unresolved V gene, and why the rest are absent is not known. This sample gives over 100,000 clones in total; around 78% of them show up just once. The ten largest clones represent around 1.8% of the sample. Sequenced sample: PBMCs. The origin of the receptors is a female donor in good health and CMV-seropositive.

This clone was seen a few times. The V call is TRBV5-1, the J call TRBJ2-5, with 11 nucleotides matching TRBD2. The CDR3 extends over 15 amino acids. Germline CDR1 is SGHRS and CDR2 is YFSETQ. V was clipped by 4 bases and J by 5 bases; unmatched bases: 7. Written as DNA, the CDR3 is TGCGCCAGCAGCCCTGAGACTAGCGGGGTGGAGACCCAGTACTTC. Translated, it gives CASSPETSGVETQYF.

This chain links TRBV21-1 with TRBJ1-1; the table assigns TRBD1, which was not confirmed against the DNA. TRBV21-1 is assigned pseudogene status. The CDR3 extends over 18 amino acids. The CDR3 spells CASSKRAQTGQLRTEAFF. In nucleotides, the CDR3 is TGTGCCAGCAGCAAAAGGGCCCAAACAGGGCAACTAAGGACTGAAGCTTTCTTT.

The chain uses TRBV4-1 and TRBJ2-6; no reliable D call. Looked up from germline, CDR1 is MGHRA and CDR2 is YSYEKL. Trimming shortened V by 0 bases and J by 0 bases, and 3 bases separated the two germline ends. CDR3 length: 15 residues. The CDR3 DNA sequence: TGCGCCAGCAGCCAAGACCGCTCTGGGGCCAACGTCCTGACTTTC. Translating it yields CASSQDRSGANVLTF.

The chain uses TRBV6-4 and TRBJ2-3; 8 nucleotides line up with TRBD2. V lost 3 bases to trimming and J lost 4 bases; unmatched junction nucleotides: 6. Per germline, CDR1 MRHNA and CDR2 SNTAGT. CDR3 length: 15 amino acids. The CDR3 sequence is CASSEKGLEPDTQYF. The CDR3 DNA reads as TGTGCCAGCAGTGAGAAGGGACTAGAGCCAGATACGCAGTATTTT.

As to this clone: The same CDR3 also results from other DNA sequences found in this sample. The chain joins TRBV19 to TRBJ1-2; possible D gene TRBD1, 5 bases. The CDR3 runs 14 residues. V was trimmed by 3 bases and J by 3 bases, leaving 11 bases between them. The germline CDR1 and CDR2 sequences are LNHDA and SQIVND (reference sequence). The CDR3 DNA follows: TGTGCCAGTAGTATCCAGGGAGGCTACTATGGCTACACCTTC. Its protein is CASSIQGGYYGYTF.

The genes are TRBV11-2 and TRBJ1-2; 7 bases fit TRBD1. The V segment lost 5 bases and the J segment 7 bases; nucleotides outside the gene matches: 7. The V gene's germline CDR1 is SGHAT and CDR2 FQNNGV. The CDR3 spans 13 residues. The CDR3 loop is CASSRQGWSGYTF. CDR3 nucleotides: TGTGCCAGCAGCCGACAGGGTTGGTCTGGCTACACCTTC. Full variable domain (rest looked up from reference TRBV11-2 and TRBJ1-2): EAGVAQSPRYKIIEKRQSVAFWCNPISGHATLYWYQQILGQGPKLLIQFQNNGVVDDSQLPKDRFSAERLKGVDSTLKIQPAKLEDSAVYLCASSRQGWSGYTFGSGTRLTVV.

CDR3 in DNA: TGTGCCAGCAGTGACACCCTTCCAACGAGTAACTATGGCTACACCTTC. Translated: CASSDTLPTSNYGYTF. V gene TRBV25-1 combines with J gene TRBJ1-2; no definite D call. Trimming left V 3 bases short and J 1 base short, with 15 bases between. The germline V gene encodes CDR1 MGHDK and CDR2 SYGVNS. The length of the CDR3 is 16 residues.

The V call is TRBV28, the J call TRBJ1-2, with D unclear. CDR3 size: 13 residues. Germline values: CDR1 MDHEN, CDR2 SYDVKM. V lost 6 bases to trimming and J lost 4 bases, with 12 bases between them. The CDR3 DNA follows: TGTGCCAGCAGCCCCCCCAGTGGCTATGGCTACACCTTC. Its translation is CASSPPSGYGYTF.

This clone was found once. The rearrangement uses TRBV5-1 and TRBJ1-2; no firm D call. The CDR3 is made up of 16 amino acids. Germline V gene data show CDR1 as SGHRS and CDR2 as YFSETQ. V was trimmed by 0 bases and J by 5 bases, leaving 17 bases between them. This chain's CDR3 is CASSLAPLGGPYGYTF. DNA of the CDR3: TGCGCCAGCAGCTTGGCCCCCTTGGGAGGACCTTATGGCTACACCTTC.

This clone has more than one count but fewer than ten. V and J are TRBV5-1 and TRBJ2-5; D is uncertain. V lost 0 bases to trimming and J lost 1 base, with 7 bases between them. CDR3 length: 14 amino acids. Per the germline V gene, CDR1 is SGHRS and CDR2 is YFSETQ. CDR3: CASSLAPGQETQYF. CDR3 coding DNA: TGCGCCAGCAGCTTGGCCCCGGGCCAAGAGACCCAGTACTTC.

The chain employs TRBV6-1 and TRBJ2-7; 8 nucleotides match TRBD1. Germline V lookup: CDR1 MNHNS, CDR2 SASEGT. V was clipped by 6 bases and J by 6 bases; unmatched bases: 10. This CDR3 spans 14 amino acids. The CDR3: CASRETGAGGEQYF. CDR3 coding DNA: TGTGCCAGCAGGGAGACAGGGGCAGGCGGCGAGCAGTACTTC.

The chain joins TRBV18 to TRBJ1-3; weak D call: TRBD1 (6 bases). CDR1 and CDR2 from the germline V gene are KGHSH and LQKENI. The CDR3 sequence is 17 residues long. The V end was cut by 6 bases, the J end by 0 bases, with 18 bases between. The CDR3 DNA sequence: TGTGCCAGCTCCCGGCGACAGGCGGAGGACTCTGGAAACACCATATATTTT. Its protein is CASSRRQAEDSGNTIYF.

V gene TRBV2 combines with J gene TRBJ1-1, with a weak D call TRBD1 (6 bases). The germline V gene encodes CDR1 SNHLY and CDR2 FYNNEI. This CDR3 is built from 13 residues. V lost 5 bases and J lost 4, with 11 bases in between. In nucleotides, the CDR3 is TGTGCCAGCAGTCCCACAGGGCTCACTGAAGCTTTCTTT. This encodes CASSPTGLTEAFF.

This chain uses TRBV19 with TRBJ1-5; 10 positions agree with TRBD1. The V gene's germline CDR1 is LNHDA and CDR2 SQIVND (reference sequence). V lost 6 bases to trimming and J lost 0 bases; unmatched junction nucleotides: 5. CDR3 length: 16 residues. The DNA of the CDR3 is TGTGCCAGTAGCCCCGGGACAGGGGCTAGCAATCAGCCCCAGCATTTT. Amino acid sequence: CASSPGTGASNQPQHF.

The chain joins TRBV5-1 to TRBJ2-2, with a tentative D call TRBD2 (6 bases). V lost 4 bases and J lost 8, with 15 bases in between. CDR3 length: 14 residues. Germline CDR1 SGHRS, CDR2 YFSETQ. CDR3 in DNA: TGCGCCAGCAGCCCGGGACTCGCAGGAGGGGAGCTGTTTTTT. This sequence encodes CASSPGLAGGELFF.

This rearrangement joins TRBV6-5 to TRBJ1-2, with D tentatively TRBD1 (6 bases). Trimming left V 2 bases short and J 9 bases short, with 19 bases between. This CDR3 contains 15 residues. The germline V gene encodes CDR1 MNHEY and CDR2 SVGAGI. CDR3 in amino acids: CASSYTGTLVLSYTF. CDR3 DNA: TGTGCCAGCAGTTACACAGGGACACTCGTCCTTAGCTACACCTTC.

The gene calls are TRBV5-1 and TRBJ2-1, with 9 bases identical to TRBD2. Trimming took 0 bases from V and 3 from J; bases not matched to a gene: 1. Germline CDR1 and CDR2: SGHRS and YFSETQ. This CDR3 contains 15 residues. This chain's CDR3 is CASSLVAGDYNEQFF. The DNA for the CDR3 is TGCGCCAGCAGCTTGGTAGCGGGAGACTACAATGAGCAGTTCTTC.

Only a few counts were recorded for this clone. The genes are TRBV15 and TRBJ2-7, with D possibly being TRBD2 (6 bases). The CDR3 extends over 14 amino acids. The germline V gene encodes CDR1 LNHNV and CDR2 YYDKDF (reference sequence). V dropped 5 bases and J dropped 1 base, with 12 bases sitting between them. CDR3 sequence (DNA): TGTGCCACCAGCTCTCGGAGGGGATCCTACGAGCAGTACTTC. Translated: CATSSRRGSYEQYF. The complete variable domain, with remaining parts taken from reference TRBV15 and TRBJ2-7, reads DAMVIQNPRYQVTQFGKPVTLSCSQTLNHNVMYWYQQKSSQAPKLLFHYYDKDFNNEADTPDNFQSRRPNTSFCFLDIRSPGLGDTAMYLCATSSRRGSYEQYFGPGTRLTVT.

This clone has only a few counts. This chain links TRBV6-6 with TRBJ1-2; D possibly corresponds to TRBD1 (6 bases). Germline-derived CDR1 and CDR2 are MNHNY and SVGAGI (reference sequence). The CDR3 contains 11 residues. The V gene lost 5 bases and the J gene lost 6 bases, with 7 bases spanning the gap. The CDR3 DNA reads as TGTGCCAGCAGTAAGGGGGATGGCTACACCTTC. Protein product: CASSKGDGYTF.